This T cell receptor (beta chain) was recovered during a study of T cells after yellow fever vaccination. Overall study results and limits: It was a weaker secondary response, yet one that peaked faster, at day 5 versus 15. The CD4 compartment and the CD8 compartment contained a small share of clonotypes in common.

The study made its TCR cDNA through 5'RACE template switching. That step introduced a universal primer site along with UMIs. TCRdb passed the 5' RACE reads through MiXCR, listing each CDR3 protein once. The table has approximately 600,000 distinct CDR3 sequences, over 9% seen once; the top ten hold about 16%. In this sample, this clonotype turned up many times. Its antigen remains unknown. V was trimmed by 0 bases and J by 12 bases, leaving 18 bases between them. Germline V lookup: CDR1 MNHEY, CDR2 SMNVEV (reference sequence). The CDR3 is made up of 15 amino acids. The clonotype comes from a man between 25 and 39 years old who received the YFV17D yellow fever vaccine. The specimen comprised PBMCs, sampled on the day of the yellow fever booster vaccination. The chain joins TRBV27 to TRBJ2-1; TRBD2 is a possible D gene (6 bases). The CDR3 DNA is TGTGCCAGCAGTTTATCCCTCGTCCCCGGGAGTTGGCAGTTCTTC. Its protein is CASSLSLVPGSWQFF.